These 7 T cell receptor beta chains were all obtained from the same sample, sequenced in a study of PD-L1 blockade in urothelial cancer (TCRdb year 2017). The library came from the immunoSEQ multiplex PCR assay. Sourced from immuneACCESS, this table was stored by TCRdb with only in-frame sequences that have V and J called. A share of the clones is absent; for the studies checked, an unresolved V gene accounts for under half, and the remainder has no known explanation. The sample table records roughly 60,000 clones; over 70% of these occur just once. The ten largest clones capture 3.5% to 5.5% of the sample. This specimen consisted of PBMCs, obtained around atezolizumab (anti-PD-L1) treatment. Receptors were obtained from a man between 65 and 85 years old with urothelial cancer.

This chain joins TRBV20-1 and TRBJ2-7, with a weak D call TRBD1 (5 bases). Germline loops: CDR1 DFQATT, CDR2 SNEGSKA (reference sequence). V was clipped by 3 bases and J by 3 bases, with 6 bases between them. This CDR3 has 11 residues. CDR3 sequence: CSASQGYEQYF. The CDR3 coding sequence is TGCAGTGCTAGTCAGGGCTACGAGCAGTACTTC.

The rearrangement links TRBV5-1 to TRBJ2-7; D unresolved. Germline lookup yields CDR1 SGHRS and CDR2 YFSETQ. The length of the CDR3 is 14 residues. Trimming cost V 0 bases and J 3 bases, with 10 bases left between them. The CDR3 sequence: CASSLEPDVYEQYF. The CDR3 DNA is TGCGCCAGCAGCTTGGAACCAGATGTCTACGAGCAGTACTTC.

This clone was counted a single time. The rearrangement uses TRBV2 and TRBJ2-5; possibly TRBD1 for D (6 bases). The V end lost 7 bases, the J end lost 5 bases, and 20 bases lay between the germline ends. Germline CDR1 SNHLY, CDR2 FYNNEI. The CDR3 totals 15 residues. CDR3 amino acids: CASNWQGRGAETQYF. The CDR3 DNA is TGTGCCAGCAATTGGCAGGGCAGGGGAGCGGAGACCCAGTACTTC.

This clone was found a few times. The J gene is TRBJ2-7, the V gene TRBV5-1; D is undetermined. Trimming took off 4 bases at V and 5 bases at J, with 19 bases between the two ends. This CDR3 comprises 15 residues. Germline V gene sequence: CDR1 SGHRS, CDR2 YFSETQ. The chain's CDR3 is CASSPDWSPPHEQYF. In DNA, the CDR3 is TGCGCCAGCAGCCCAGACTGGAGCCCCCCCCACGAGCAGTACTTC.

This clone appeared a few times. The chain couples TRBV29-1 to TRBJ1-1; tentative D call: TRBD1 (6 bases). This CDR3 contains 13 residues. In germline, CDR1 is SQVTM, CDR2 ANQGSEA. The V gene lost 4 bases and the J gene lost 6 bases, with 15 bases spanning the gap. CDR3 in amino acids: CSVVWGGGAEAFF. CDR3 coding DNA: TGCAGCGTTGTTTGGGGCGGGGGCGCTGAAGCTTTCTTT.

The chain uses TRBV10-3 and TRBJ2-7, with 7 bases fitting TRBD1. The ends lost 5 bases at V and 4 bases at J; junction bases unmatched: 8. CDR1 is ENHRY, CDR2 SYGVKD, per germline. The CDR3 contains 14 residues. The CDR3 sequence: CAISPGTEKYEQYF. CDR3 coding DNA: TGTGCCATCAGTCCCGGGACAGAGAAATACGAGCAGTACTTC.

The chain carries TRBV4-2 and TRBJ2-3; tentative D call: TRBD2 (6 bases). Per the germline V gene, CDR1 is LGHNA and CDR2 is YNFKEQ. The CDR3 spans 15 residues. With 0 bases removed from V and 5 bases from J, the gap between germline ends came to 12 bases. The DNA of the CDR3 is TGTGCCAGCAGCCAAGATCGGGACGGGAGAGATACGCAGTATTTT. It yields the protein CASSQDRDGRDTQYF.